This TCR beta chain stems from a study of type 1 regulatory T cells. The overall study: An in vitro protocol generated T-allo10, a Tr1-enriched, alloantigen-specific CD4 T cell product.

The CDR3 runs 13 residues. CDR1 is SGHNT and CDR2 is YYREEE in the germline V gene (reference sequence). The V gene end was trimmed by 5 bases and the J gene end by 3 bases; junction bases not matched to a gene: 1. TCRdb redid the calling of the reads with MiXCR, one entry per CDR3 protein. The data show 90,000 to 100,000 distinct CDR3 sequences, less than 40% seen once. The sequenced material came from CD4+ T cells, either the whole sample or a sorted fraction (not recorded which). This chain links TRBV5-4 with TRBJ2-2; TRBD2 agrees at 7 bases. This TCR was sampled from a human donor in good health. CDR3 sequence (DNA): TGTGCCAGCAGGCGGGAGTACACCGGGGAGCTGTTTTTT. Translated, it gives CASRREYTGELFF.